This TCR beta chain was documented in a study of T cell responses to AZD1222 COVID-19 vaccine. Findings of the study overall: A reported finding is that nearly half of spike-specific TCRs target unmutated variant regions. Spike-specific TCR breadth and depth both grew after two AZD1222 doses.

Produced via immunoSEQ multiplex PCR; TCRdb's table is partial and in-frame only. The sample shows some 190,000 clones, 70% to 90% of them seen only once. V was pared by 6 bases and J by 4 bases, with 15 bases between. The CDR3 is 14 amino acids. CDR1 and CDR2 (germline): MNHEY, SVGAGI. A word on this clone: Antigen: not known.

The J gene is TRBJ1-2, the V gene TRBV6-5, with a tentative D call TRBD1 (6 bases). The source is an adult in good health. This specimen consisted of peripheral blood, obtained on day 0 of AZD1222 vaccination. The CDR3 sequence is CASRTGGSGYGYTF. For the CDR3, the DNA is TGTGCCAGCAGAACCGGGGGCTCGGGCTATGGCTACACCTTC.